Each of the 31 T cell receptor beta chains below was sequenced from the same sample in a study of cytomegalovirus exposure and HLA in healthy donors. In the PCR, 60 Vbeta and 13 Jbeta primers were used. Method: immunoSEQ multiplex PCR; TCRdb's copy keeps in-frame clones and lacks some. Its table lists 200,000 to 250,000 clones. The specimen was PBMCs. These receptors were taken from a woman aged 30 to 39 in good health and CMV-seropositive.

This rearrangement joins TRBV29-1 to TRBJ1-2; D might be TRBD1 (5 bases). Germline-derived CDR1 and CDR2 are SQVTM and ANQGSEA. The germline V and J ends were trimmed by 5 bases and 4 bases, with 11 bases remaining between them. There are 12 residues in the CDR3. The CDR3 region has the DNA TGCAGCGTTCGCGGGGCCGCCTATGGCTACACCTTC. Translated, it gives CSVRGAAYGYTF.

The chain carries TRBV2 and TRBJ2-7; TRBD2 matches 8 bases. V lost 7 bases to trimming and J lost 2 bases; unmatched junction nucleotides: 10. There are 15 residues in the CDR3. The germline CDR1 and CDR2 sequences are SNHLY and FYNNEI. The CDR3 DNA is TGTGCCAGCACTCCTCTCCGGGAGGGGACCTACGAGCAGTACTTC. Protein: CASTPLREGTYEQYF.

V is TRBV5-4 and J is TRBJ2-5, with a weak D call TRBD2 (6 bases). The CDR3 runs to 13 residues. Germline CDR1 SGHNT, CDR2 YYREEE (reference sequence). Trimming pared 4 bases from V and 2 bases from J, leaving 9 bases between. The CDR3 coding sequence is TGTGCCAGCAGCCGGGGACTGCAAGAGACCCAGTACTTC. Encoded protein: CASSRGLQETQYF.

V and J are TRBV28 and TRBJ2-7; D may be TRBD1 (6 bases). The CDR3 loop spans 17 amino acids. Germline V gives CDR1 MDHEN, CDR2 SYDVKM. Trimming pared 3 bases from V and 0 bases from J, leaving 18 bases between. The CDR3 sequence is CASSFVSLAGASYEQYF. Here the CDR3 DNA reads TGTGCCAGCAGTTTCGTGTCCTTGGCAGGGGCCTCCTACGAGCAGTACTTC.

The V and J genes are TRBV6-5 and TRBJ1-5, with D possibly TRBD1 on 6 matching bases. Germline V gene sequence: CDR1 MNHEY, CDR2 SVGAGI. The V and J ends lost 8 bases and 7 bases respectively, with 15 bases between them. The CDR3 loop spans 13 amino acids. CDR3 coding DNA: TGTGCCAGCTACAGGGCTTCGGGGCAGCCCCAGCATTTT. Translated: CASYRASGQPQHF.

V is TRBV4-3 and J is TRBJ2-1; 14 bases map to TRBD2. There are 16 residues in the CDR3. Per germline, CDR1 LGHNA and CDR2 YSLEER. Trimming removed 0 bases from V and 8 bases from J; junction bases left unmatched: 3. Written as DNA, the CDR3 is TGCGCCAGCAGCCAAGACCGGACTAGCGGGAGGTATGAGCAGTTCTTC. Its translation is CASSQDRTSGRYEQFF.

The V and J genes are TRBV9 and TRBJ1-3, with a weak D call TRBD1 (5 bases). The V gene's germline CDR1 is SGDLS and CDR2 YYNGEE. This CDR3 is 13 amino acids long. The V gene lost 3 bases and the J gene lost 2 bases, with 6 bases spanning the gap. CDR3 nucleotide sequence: TGTGCCAGCAGCGCGGACACTGGAAACACCATATATTTT. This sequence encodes CASSADTGNTIYF.

CDR3 nucleotide sequence: TGTGCCAGTAGTTTCGACAGGAGGAACACTGAAGCTTTCTTT. This translates into CASSFDRRNTEAFF. The rearrangement links TRBV19 to TRBJ1-1, with D perhaps matching TRBD1 (6 bases). The CDR3 is made up of 14 amino acids. Germline lookup yields CDR1 LNHDA and CDR2 SQIVND (reference sequence). Trimming shortened V by 5 bases and J by 1 base, and 11 bases separated the two germline ends. The whole variable domain, remainder taken from reference TRBV19 and TRBJ1-1, is DGGITQSPKYLFRKEGQNVTLSCEQNLNHDAMYWYRQDPGQGLRLIYYSQIVNDFQKGDIAEGYSVSREKKESFPLTVTSAQKNPTAFYLCASSFDRRNTEAFFGQGTRLTVV.

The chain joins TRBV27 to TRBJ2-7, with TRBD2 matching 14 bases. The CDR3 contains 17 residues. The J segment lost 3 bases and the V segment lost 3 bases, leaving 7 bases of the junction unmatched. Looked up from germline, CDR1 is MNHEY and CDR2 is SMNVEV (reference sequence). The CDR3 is CASSFGLAGGNYYEQYF. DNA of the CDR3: TGTGCCAGCAGTTTCGGACTAGCGGGAGGCAATTACTACGAGCAGTACTTC.

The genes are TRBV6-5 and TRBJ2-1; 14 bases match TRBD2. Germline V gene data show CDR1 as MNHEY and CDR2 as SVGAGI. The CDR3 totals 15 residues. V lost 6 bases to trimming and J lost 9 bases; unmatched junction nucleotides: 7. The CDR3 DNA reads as TGTGCCAGCAGCCGACTAGCGGGAGGGCCGGGTGAGCAGTTCTTC. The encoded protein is CASSRLAGGPGEQFF.

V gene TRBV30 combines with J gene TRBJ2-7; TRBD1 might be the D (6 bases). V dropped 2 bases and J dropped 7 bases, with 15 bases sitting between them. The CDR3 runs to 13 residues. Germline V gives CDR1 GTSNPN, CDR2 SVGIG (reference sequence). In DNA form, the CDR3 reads TGTGCCTGGAGTTCTACAGGGTTGGAAGAGCAGTACTTC. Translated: CAWSSTGLEEQYF.

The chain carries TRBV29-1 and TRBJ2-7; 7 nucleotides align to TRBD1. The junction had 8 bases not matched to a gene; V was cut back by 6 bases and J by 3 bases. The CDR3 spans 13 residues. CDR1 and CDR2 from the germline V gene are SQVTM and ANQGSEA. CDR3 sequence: CSVATGEFYEQYF. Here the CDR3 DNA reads TGCAGCGTCGCTACAGGGGAATTCTACGAGCAGTACTTC.

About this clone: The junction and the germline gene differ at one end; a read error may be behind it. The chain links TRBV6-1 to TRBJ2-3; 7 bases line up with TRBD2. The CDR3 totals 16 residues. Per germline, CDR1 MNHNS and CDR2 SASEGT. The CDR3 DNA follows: TGTGCCAGCAGCGAAGGGGTTGGTGGGGGGGTAGATACGCAGTATTTT. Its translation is CASSEGVGGGVDTQYF.

CDR3 sequence: CAWSINTGTGTDTQYF. Written as DNA, the CDR3 is TGTGCCTGGAGTATCAATACCGGGACAGGCACAGATACGCAGTATTTT. The genes are TRBV30 and TRBJ2-3; 7 bases match TRBD1. The ends lost 2 bases at V and 1 base at J; junction bases unmatched: 9. CDR3 length: 16 amino acids. From germline, CDR1 is GTSNPN and CDR2 SVGIG (reference sequence).

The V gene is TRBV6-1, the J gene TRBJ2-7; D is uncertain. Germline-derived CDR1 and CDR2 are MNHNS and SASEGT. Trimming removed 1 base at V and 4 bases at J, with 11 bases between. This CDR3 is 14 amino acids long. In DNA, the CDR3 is TGTGCCAGCAGTGAAGGAGGCACCCTGTACGAGCAGTACTTC. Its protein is CASSEGGTLYEQYF.

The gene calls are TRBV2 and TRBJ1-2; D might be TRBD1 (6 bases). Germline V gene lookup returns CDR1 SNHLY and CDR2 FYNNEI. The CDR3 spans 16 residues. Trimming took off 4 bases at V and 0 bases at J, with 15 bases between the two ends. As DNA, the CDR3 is TGTGCCAGCAGTGTACAGGGTGTCCCAGCTAACTATGGCTACACCTTC. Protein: CASSVQGVPANYGYTF. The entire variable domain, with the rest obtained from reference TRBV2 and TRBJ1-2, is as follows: EPEVTQTPSHQVTQMGQEVILRCVPISNHLYFYWYRQILGQKVEFLVSFYNNEISEKSEIFDDQFSVERPDGSNFTLKIRSTKLEDSAMYFCASSVQGVPANYGYTFGSGTRLTVV.

The CDR3: CASSLGLSGGYTF. Here the CDR3 DNA reads TGCGCCAGCAGCTTGGGACTTAGCGGTGGCTACACCTTC. The rearrangement links TRBV5-1 to TRBJ1-2, with no clear D. This CDR3 contains 13 residues. V was shortened by 0 bases and J by 7 bases, with 10 bases between the two germline ends. Germline CDR1 reads SGHRS; CDR2 reads YFSETQ.

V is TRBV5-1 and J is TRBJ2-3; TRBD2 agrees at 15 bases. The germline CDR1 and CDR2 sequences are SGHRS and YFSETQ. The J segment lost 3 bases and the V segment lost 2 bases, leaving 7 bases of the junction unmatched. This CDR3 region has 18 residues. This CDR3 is CASSFGLAGGPRTDTQYF. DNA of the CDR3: TGCGCCAGCAGCTTCGGACTAGCGGGAGGGCCCCGGACAGATACGCAGTATTTT.

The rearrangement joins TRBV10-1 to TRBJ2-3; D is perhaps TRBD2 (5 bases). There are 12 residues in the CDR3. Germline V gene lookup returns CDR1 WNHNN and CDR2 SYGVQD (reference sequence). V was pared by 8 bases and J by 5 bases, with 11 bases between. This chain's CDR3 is CASSKAGDTQYF. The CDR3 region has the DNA TGCGCCAGCTCCAAGGCGGGAGATACGCAGTATTTT.

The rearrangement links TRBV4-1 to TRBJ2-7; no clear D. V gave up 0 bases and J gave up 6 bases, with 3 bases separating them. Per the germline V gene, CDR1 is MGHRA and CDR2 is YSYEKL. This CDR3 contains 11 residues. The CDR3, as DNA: TGCGCCAGCAGCCAAGACGGCGAGCAGTACTTC. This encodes CASSQDGEQYF.

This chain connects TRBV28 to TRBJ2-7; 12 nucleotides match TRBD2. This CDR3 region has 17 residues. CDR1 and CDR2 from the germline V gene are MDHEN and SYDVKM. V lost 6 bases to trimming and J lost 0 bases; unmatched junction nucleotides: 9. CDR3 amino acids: CASSRRTSGTFSYEQYF. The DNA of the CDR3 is TGTGCCAGCAGCCGACGGACTAGCGGGACCTTCTCCTACGAGCAGTACTTC.

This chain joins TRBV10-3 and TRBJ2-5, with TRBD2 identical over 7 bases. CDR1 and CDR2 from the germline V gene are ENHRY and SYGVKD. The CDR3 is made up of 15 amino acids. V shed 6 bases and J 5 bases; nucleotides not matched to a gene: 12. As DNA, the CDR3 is TGTGCCATCAGGACAAGCGGGGCCGCCGGGGAGACCCAGTACTTC. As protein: CAIRTSGAAGETQYF.

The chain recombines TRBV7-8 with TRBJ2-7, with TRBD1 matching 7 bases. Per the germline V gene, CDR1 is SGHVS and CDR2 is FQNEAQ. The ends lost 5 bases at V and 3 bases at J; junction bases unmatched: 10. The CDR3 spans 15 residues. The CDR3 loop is CASSQRPGQIYEQYF. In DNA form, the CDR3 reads TGTGCCAGCAGCCAACGACCGGGACAGATCTACGAGCAGTACTTC.

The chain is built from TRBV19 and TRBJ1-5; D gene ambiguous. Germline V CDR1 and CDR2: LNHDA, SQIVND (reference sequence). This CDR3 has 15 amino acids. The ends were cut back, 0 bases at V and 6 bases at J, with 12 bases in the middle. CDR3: CASSIDPGRAQPQHF. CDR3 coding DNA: TGTGCCAGTAGTATAGATCCGGGAAGGGCTCAGCCCCAGCATTTT.

CDR3 bases: TGCGCCAGCAGTGAGCCTTCACAGGGATATAACACTGAAGCTTTCTTT. Translation gives CASSEPSQGYNTEAFF. V and J are TRBV10-2 and TRBJ1-1; perhaps TRBD1 as D (6 bases). This CDR3 is built from 16 residues. Germline V gene sequence: CDR1 WSHSY, CDR2 SAAADI. V lost 2 bases to trimming and J lost 2 bases, with 15 bases between them.

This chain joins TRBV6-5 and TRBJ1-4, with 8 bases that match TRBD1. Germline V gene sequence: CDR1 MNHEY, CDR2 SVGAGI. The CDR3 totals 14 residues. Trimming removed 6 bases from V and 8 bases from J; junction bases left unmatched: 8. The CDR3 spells CASSFGQGYEKLFF. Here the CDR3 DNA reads TGTGCCAGCAGCTTCGGACAGGGCTACGAAAAACTGTTTTTT.

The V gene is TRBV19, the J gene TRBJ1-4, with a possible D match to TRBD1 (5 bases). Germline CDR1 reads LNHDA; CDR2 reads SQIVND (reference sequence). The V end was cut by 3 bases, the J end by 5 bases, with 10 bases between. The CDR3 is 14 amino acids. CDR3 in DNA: TGTGCCAGTAGTATCCTTGCAGGGAATGAAAAACTGTTTTTT. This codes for CASSILAGNEKLFF. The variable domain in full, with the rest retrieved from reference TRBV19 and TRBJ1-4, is DGGITQSPKYLFRKEGQNVTLSCEQNLNHDAMYWYRQDPGQGLRLIYYSQIVNDFQKGDIAEGYSVSREKKESFPLTVTSAQKNPTAFYLCASSILAGNEKLFFGSGTQLSVL.

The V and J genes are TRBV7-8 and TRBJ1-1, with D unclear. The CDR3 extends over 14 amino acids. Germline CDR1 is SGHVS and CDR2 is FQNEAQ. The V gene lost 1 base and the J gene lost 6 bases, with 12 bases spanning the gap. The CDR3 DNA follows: TGTGCCAGCAGCTTAGAGGCCGCAGGCCCTGAAGCTTTCTTT. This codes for CASSLEAAGPEAFF.

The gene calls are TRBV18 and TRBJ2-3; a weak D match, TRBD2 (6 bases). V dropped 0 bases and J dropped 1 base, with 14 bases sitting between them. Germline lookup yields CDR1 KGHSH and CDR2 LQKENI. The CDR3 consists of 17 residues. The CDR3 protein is CASSPPGGAARTDTQYF. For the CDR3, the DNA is TGTGCCAGCTCACCACCTGGAGGGGCCGCACGCACAGATACGCAGTATTTT. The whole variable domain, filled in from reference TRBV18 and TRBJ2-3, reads NAGVMQNPRHLVRRRGQEARLRCSPMKGHSHVYWYRQLPEEGLKFMVYLQKENIIDESGMPKERFSAEFPKEGPSILRIQQVVRGDSAAYFCASSPPGGAARTDTQYFGPGTRLTVL.

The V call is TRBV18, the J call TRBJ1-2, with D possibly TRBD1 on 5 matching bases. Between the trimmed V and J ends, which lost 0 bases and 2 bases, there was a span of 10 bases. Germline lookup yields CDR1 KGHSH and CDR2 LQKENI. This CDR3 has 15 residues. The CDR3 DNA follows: TGTGCCAGCTCACCACCAGGGGCCAGAAACTATGGCTACACCTTC. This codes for CASSPPGARNYGYTF. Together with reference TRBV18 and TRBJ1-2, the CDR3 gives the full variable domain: NAGVMQNPRHLVRRRGQEARLRCSPMKGHSHVYWYRQLPEEGLKFMVYLQKENIIDESGMPKERFSAEFPKEGPSILRIQQVVRGDSAAYFCASSPPGARNYGYTFGSGTRLTVV.

The CDR3 protein is CASSFLLRDTTKGHNEQFF. The DNA for the CDR3 is TGCGCCAGCAGCTTTCTACTCCGGGACACAACAAAGGGGCACAATGAGCAGTTCTTC. J is TRBJ2-1 and V is TRBV4-1, with D possibly matching TRBD1 (6 bases). Trimming cost V 5 bases and J 5 bases, with 28 bases left between them. The CDR3 covers 19 residues. The germline CDR1 and CDR2 sequences are MGHRA and YSYEKL.